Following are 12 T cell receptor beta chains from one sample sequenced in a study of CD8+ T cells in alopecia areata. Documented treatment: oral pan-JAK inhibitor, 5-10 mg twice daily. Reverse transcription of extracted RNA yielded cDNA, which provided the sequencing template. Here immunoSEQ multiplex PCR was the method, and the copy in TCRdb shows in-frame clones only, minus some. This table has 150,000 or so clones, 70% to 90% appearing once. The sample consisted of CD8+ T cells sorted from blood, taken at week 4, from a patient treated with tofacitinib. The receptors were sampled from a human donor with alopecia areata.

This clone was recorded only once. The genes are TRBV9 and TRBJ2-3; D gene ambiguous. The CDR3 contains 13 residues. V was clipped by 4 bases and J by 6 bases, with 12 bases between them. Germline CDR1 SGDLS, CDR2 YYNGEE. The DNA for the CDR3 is TGTGCCAGCAGCCCCACGGATTGGGATACGCAGTATTTT. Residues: CASSPTDWDTQYF.

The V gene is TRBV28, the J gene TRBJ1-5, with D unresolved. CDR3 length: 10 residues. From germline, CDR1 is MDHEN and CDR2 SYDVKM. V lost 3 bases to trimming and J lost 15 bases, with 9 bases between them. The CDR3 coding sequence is TGTGCCAGCAGTTTGACGGTTACGCATTTT. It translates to CASSLTVTHF.

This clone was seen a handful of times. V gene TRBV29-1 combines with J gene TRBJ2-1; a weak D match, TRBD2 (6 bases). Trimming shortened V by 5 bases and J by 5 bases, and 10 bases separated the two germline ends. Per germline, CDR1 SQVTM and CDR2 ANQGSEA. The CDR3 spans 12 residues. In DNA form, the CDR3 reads TGCAGCGTTTCCGGAGGGAACAATGAGCAGTTCTTC. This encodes CSVSGGNNEQFF.

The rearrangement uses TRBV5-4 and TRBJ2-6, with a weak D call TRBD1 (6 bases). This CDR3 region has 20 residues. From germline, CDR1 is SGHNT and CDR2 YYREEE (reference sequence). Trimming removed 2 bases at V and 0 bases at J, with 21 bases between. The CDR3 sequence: CASSFKRQVRVNSGANVLTF. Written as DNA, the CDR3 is TGTGCCAGCAGCTTTAAAAGACAGGTTAGAGTCAACTCTGGGGCCAACGTCCTGACTTTC.

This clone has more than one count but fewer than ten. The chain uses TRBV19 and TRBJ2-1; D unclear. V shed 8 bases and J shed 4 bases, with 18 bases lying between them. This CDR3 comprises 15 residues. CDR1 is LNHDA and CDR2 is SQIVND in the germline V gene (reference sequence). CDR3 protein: CASRKYESYYNEQFF. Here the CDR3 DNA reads TGTGCCAGTCGAAAGTACGAGTCCTATTACAATGAGCAGTTCTTC.

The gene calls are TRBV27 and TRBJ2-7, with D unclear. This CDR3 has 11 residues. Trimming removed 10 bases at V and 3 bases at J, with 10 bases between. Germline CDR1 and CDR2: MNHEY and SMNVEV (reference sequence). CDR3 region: CATHDNYEQYF. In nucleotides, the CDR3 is TGTGCCACCCACGACAACTACGAGCAGTACTTC.

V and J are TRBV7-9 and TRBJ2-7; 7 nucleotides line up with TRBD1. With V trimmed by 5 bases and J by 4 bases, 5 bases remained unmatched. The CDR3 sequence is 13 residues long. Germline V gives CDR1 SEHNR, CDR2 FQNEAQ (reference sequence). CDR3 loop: CASSTGVQYEQYF. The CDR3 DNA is TGTGCCAGCAGCACAGGGGTTCAATACGAGCAGTACTTC.

CDR3 DNA: TGTGCCAGCAGTCCGATGCTAGCGGGGGGGGATACGCAGTATTTT. This codes for CASSPMLAGGDTQYF. The chain combines TRBV27 with TRBJ2-3; TRBD2 agrees at 12 bases. The CDR3 spans 15 residues. Germline CDR1 MNHEY, CDR2 SMNVEV (reference sequence). Losses at the gene ends were 5 bases for V and 6 bases for J; bases not matched to a gene: 6.

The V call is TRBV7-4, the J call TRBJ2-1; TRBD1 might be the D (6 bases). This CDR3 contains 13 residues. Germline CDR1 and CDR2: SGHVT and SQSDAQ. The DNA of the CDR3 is TGTGTTGTGGGGGCCTCAAACGACAATGAGCAGTTCTTC. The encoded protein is CVVGASNDNEQFF.

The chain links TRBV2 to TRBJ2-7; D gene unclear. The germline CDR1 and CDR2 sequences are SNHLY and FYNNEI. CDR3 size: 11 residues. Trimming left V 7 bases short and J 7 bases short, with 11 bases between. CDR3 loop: CASTGNTEQYF. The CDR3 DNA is TGTGCCAGCACGGGTAACACTGAGCAGTACTTC.

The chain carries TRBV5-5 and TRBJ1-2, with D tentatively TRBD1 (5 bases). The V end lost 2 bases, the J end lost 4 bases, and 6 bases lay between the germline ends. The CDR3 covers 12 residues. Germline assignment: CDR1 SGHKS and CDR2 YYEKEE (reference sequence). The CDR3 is CASSFDSYGYTF. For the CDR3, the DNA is TGTGCCAGCAGCTTCGACAGCTATGGCTACACCTTC.

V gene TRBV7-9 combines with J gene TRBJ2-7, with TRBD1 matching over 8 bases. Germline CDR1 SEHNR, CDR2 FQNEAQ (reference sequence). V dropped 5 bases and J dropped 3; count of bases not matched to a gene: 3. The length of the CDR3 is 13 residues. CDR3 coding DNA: TGTGCCAGCAGCCCAGGACAGGGCTACGAGCAGTACTTC. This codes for CASSPGQGYEQYF.